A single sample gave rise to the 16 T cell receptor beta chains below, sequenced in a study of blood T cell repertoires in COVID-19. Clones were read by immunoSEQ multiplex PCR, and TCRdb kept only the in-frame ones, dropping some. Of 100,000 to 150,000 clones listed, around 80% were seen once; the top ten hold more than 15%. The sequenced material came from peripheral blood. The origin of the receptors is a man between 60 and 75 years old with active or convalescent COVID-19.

The CDR3 sequence: CASSSSAGGRTDTQYF. In DNA, the CDR3 is TGCGCCAGCAGTTCCTCAGCGGGAGGAAGGACAGATACGCAGTATTTT. The V call is TRBV5-1, the J call TRBJ2-3, with 9 bases fitting TRBD2. The ends lost 5 bases at V and 3 bases at J; junction bases unmatched: 10. This CDR3 is built from 16 residues. Germline CDR1 is SGHRS and CDR2 is YFSETQ.

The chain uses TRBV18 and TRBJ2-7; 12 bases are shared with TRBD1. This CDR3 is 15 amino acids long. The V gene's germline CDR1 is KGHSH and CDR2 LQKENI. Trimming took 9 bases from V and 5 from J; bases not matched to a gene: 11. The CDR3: CASSETGTGGNEQYF. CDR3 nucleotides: TGTGCCAGTTCAGAGACCGGGACAGGGGGCAACGAGCAGTACTTC.

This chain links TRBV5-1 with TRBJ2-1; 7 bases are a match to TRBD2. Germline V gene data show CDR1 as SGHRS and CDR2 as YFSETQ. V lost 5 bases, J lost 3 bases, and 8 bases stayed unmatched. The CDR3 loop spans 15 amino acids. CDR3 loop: CASREPSGGYNEQFF. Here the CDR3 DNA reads TGCGCCAGCAGAGAACCTAGCGGAGGCTACAATGAGCAGTTCTTC.

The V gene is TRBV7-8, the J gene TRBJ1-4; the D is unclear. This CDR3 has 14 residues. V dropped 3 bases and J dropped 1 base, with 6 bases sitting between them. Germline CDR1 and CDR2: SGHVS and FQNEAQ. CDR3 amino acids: CASSLGRTNEKLFF. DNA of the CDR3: TGTGCCAGCAGCTTGGGCAGAACTAATGAAAAACTGTTTTTT.

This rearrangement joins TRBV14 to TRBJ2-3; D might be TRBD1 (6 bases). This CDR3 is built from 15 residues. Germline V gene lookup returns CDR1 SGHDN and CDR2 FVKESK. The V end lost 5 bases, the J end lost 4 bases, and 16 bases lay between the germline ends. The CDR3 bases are TGTGCCAGCAGCGCGCAGCAGGGGTGGGCAGATACGCAGTATTTT. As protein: CASSAQQGWADTQYF.

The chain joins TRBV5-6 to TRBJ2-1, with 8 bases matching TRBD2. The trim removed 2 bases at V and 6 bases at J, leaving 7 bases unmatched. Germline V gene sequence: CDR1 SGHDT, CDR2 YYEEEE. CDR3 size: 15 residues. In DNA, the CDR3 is TGTGCCAGCAGCTTTGAACTAGCGGCCGGCAATGAGCAGTTCTTC. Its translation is CASSFELAAGNEQFF.

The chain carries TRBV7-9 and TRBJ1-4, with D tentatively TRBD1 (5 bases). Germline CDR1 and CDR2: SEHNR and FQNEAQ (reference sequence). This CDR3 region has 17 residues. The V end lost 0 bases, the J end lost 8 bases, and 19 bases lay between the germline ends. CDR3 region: CASSLALATGGQEKLFF. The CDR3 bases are TGTGCCAGCAGCTTAGCGCTCGCCACCGGGGGTCAGGAAAAACTGTTTTTT.

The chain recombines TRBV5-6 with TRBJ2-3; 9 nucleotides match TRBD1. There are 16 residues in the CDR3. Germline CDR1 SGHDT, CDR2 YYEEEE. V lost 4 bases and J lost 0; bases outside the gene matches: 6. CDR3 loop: CASSRDRVVSTDTQYF. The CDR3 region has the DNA TGTGCCAGCAGCCGGGACAGGGTCGTCAGCACAGATACGCAGTATTTT.

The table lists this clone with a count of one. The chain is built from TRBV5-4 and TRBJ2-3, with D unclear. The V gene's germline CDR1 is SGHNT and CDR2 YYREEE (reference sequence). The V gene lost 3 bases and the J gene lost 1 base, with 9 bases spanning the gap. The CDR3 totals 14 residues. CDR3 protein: CASSSPGGTDTQYF. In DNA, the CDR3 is TGTGCCAGCAGCTCCCCCGGTGGCACAGATACGCAGTATTTT.

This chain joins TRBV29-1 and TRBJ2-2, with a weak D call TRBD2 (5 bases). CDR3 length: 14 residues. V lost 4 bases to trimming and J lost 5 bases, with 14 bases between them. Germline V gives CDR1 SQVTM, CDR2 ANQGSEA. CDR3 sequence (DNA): TGCAGCGTTGTCGGGGTCATGAGGACCGGGGAGCTGTTTTTT. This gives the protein CSVVGVMRTGELFF.

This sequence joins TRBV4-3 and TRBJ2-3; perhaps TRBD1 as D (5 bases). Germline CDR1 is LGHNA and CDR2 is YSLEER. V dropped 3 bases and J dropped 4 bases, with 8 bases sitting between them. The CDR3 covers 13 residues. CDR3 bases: TGCGCCAGCAGCCAGGGGCTGGCAGATACGCAGTATTTT. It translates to CASSQGLADTQYF.

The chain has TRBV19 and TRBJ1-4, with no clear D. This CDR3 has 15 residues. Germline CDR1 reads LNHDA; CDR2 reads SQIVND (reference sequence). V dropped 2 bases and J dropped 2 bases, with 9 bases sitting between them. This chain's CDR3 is CASSIRGGTNEKLFF. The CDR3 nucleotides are TGTGCCAGTAGTATACGAGGAGGGACTAATGAAAAACTGTTTTTT.

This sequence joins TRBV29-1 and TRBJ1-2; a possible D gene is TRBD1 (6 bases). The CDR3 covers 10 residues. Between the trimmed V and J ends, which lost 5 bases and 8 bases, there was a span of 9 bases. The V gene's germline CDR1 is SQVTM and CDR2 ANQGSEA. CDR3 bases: TGCAGCGTTCGGACAGACGGCTACACCTTC. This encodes CSVRTDGYTF.

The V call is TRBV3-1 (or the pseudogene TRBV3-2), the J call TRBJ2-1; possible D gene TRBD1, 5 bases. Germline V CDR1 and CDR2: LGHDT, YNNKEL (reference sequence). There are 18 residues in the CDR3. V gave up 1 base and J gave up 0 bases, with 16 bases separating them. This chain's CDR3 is CASSQVRGLSPSYNEQFF. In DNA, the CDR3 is TGTGCCAGCAGCCAAGTTAGGGGCCTCAGCCCCTCCTACAATGAGCAGTTCTTC.

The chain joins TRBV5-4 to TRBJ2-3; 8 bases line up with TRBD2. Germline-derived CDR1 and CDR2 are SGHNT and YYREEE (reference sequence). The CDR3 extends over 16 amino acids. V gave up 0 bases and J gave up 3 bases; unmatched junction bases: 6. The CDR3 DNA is TGTGCCAGCAGCTTGGAGTTTCGCGGGGGGACAGATACGCAGTATTTT. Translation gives CASSLEFRGGTDTQYF.

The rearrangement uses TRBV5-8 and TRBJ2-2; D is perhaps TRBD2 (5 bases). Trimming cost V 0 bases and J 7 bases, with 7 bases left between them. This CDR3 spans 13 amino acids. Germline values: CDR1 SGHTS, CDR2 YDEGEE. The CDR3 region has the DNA TGTGCCAGCAGCTTGGAACTAGTCGGGGAGCTGTTTTTT. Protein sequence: CASSLELVGELFF.